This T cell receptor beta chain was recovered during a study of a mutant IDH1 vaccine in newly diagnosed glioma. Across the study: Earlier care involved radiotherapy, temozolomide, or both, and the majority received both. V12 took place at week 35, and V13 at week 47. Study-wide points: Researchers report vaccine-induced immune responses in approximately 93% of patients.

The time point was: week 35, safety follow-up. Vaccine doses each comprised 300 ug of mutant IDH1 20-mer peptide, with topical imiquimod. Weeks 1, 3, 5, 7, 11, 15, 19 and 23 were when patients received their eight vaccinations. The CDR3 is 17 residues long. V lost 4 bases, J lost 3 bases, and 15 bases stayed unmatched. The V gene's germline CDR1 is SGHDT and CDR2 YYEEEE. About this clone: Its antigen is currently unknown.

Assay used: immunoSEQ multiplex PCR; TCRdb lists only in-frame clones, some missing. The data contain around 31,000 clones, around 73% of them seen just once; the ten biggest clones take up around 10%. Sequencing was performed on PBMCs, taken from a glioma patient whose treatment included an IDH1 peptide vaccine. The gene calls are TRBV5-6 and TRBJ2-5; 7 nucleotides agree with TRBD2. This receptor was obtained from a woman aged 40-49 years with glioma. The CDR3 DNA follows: TGTGCCAGCAGCCCTTCCTTGTTGACTAGCAGCGAAGAGACCCAGTACTTC. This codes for CASSPSLLTSSEETQYF.